These T cell receptor beta chains were read from a single sample in a study of cytomegalovirus exposure and HLA in healthy donors. The table came from immunoSEQ multiplex PCR; TCRdb's copy has only in-frame clones and leaves some out. Here the sample spans under 200,000 clones, 70% to 85% being singletons. The sequenced sample consisted of PBMCs. Every receptor here comes from a woman in her thirties or forties in good health and CMV-seronegative. Each CDR3 is given without its conserved first and last residue.

CDR3,V
AWRRLTGHNEKLF,TRBV30
ASSIPGLAGTYEQY,TRBV19
ASSQGTEDEQY,TRBV5-4
ATSRDQGMNTEAF,TRBV15
ASSTTGDRGSSGNTIY,TRBV11-3
ASSLRDRDTGELF,TRBV5-6
ASRLDGMRPYEQY,TRBV5-1
ASSLRSGGALGDEQF,TRBV5-6
ASSSSPPEAF,TRBV7-9
ASSEAGGVRYGYT,TRBV6-1
ASSNRYNEQF,TRBV18
ASSEGTSSTFYEQY,TRBV9
AWSPGLQETQY,TRBV30
ASSFLGDRPYEQY,TRBV19
ASGREAFWY,TRBV28
ASSMAWQRNTEAF,TRBV19
ASSPRQGFEYTEAF,TRBV18
AWSAFQGNTEAF,TRBV30